The 22 T cell receptor beta chains listed next were all sequenced from one sample in a study of blood T cells in healthy people across ages. Next came a second PCR, run for about 6 to 11 cycles, which used a sample-barcoded 5' primer along with a J-beta primer mix. A single record per CDR3 protein comes from TCRdb applying MiXCR to the 5' RACE reads. The sample consists of hundreds of thousands of distinct CDR3 sequences, approximately 25% of them appearing once. The sample was also reused in another study, on T cells of mothers and their children.

Sequenced: blood. The receptors come from a boy younger than 18 in good health.

The chain uses TRBV7-2 and TRBJ2-7, with TRBD2 matching 10 bases. J lost 1 base, V lost 5 bases, and 8 bases had no gene match. CDR1 is SGHTA, CDR2 FQGNSA, per germline. This CDR3 comprises 16 residues. The DNA of the CDR3 is TGTGCCAGCAGCGTCACCGGACTAGCGGAGTCCTACGAGCAGTACTTC. It translates to CASSVTGLAESYEQYF.

This clonotype appeared a few times. V is TRBV11-2 and J is TRBJ2-5, with 11 positions matching TRBD2. With V trimmed by 3 bases and J by 6 bases, 6 bases remained unmatched. The CDR3 is 15 amino acids. CDR1 SGHAT and CDR2 FQNNGV come from the germline V gene. DNA for the CDR3: TGTGCCAGCAGCTTGATAGCGGGGGGGCCGCAGACCCAGTACTTC. It codes for CASSLIAGGPQTQYF.

This clonotype was counted between two and nine times. The gene calls are TRBV7-9 and TRBJ2-1; D is perhaps TRBD1 (5 bases). This CDR3 spans 16 amino acids. Per the germline V gene, CDR1 is SEHNR and CDR2 is FQNEAQ (reference sequence). V shed 3 bases and J shed 5 bases, with 17 bases lying between them. CDR3 loop: CASSLGALGHNNEQFF. In nucleotides, the CDR3 is TGTGCCAGCAGCTTGGGCGCCCTAGGACACAACAATGAGCAGTTCTTC.

V and J are TRBV20-1 and TRBJ2-5, with a tentative D call TRBD2 (5 bases). Per the germline V gene, CDR1 is DFQATT and CDR2 is SNEGSKA (reference sequence). CDR3 size: 14 residues. V lost 3 bases and J 2 bases, leaving 13 bases between the germline ends. CDR3 amino acids: CSASRYGGQETQYF. The CDR3, as DNA: TGCAGTGCTAGTCGATATGGAGGACAAGAGACCCAGTACTTC.

The rearrangement uses TRBV4-3 and TRBJ1-5; 7 bases are a match to TRBD1. The V gene end was trimmed by 0 bases and the J gene end by 7 bases; junction bases not matched to a gene: 18. CDR3 length equals 19 residues. The germline CDR1 and CDR2 sequences are LGHNA and YSLEER. The CDR3 bases are TGCGCCAGCAGCCAAGATTGGCTAGGGACAGCCTCCTCGGGGCAGCCCCAGCATTTT. Translating it yields CASSQDWLGTASSGQPQHF.

V usage is TRBV5-1 and J usage is TRBJ1-3, with 9 bases matching TRBD1. The CDR3 sequence is 16 residues long. Germline-derived CDR1 and CDR2 are SGHRS and YFSETQ. V was pared by 4 bases and J by 0 bases, with 5 bases of the junction left unmatched. DNA for the CDR3: TGCGCCAGCAGCGGGGGACAGGGCATCTCTGGAAACACCATATATTTT. Its translation is CASSGGQGISGNTIYF.

There are a few counts of this clonotype. The chain links TRBV7-6 to TRBJ2-6; D might be TRBD2 (5 bases). CDR1 and CDR2 (germline): SGHVS, FNYEAQ. The V gene lost 4 bases and the J gene lost 8 bases, with 18 bases spanning the gap. The CDR3 has 16 residues. The DNA of the CDR3 is TGTGCCAGCAGCTCCCCTCCGTCCTACGGGACCAACGTCCTGACTTTC. Translating it yields CASSSPPSYGTNVLTF.

This rearrangement joins TRBV7-9 to TRBJ2-7, with TRBD2 as a possible D gene (6 bases). The CDR3 loop spans 16 amino acids. Germline V gene lookup returns CDR1 SEHNR and CDR2 FQNEAQ (reference sequence). The ends were cut back, 5 bases at V and 2 bases at J, with 19 bases in the middle. CDR3 sequence reads: CASSTLDGTQTYEQYF. DNA of the CDR3: TGTGCCAGCAGCACTCTAGACGGGACTCAGACCTACGAGCAGTACTTC.

The chain joins TRBV2 to TRBJ2-5; D is possibly TRBD2 (6 bases). Germline CDR1 is SNHLY and CDR2 is FYNNEI. V was clipped by 3 bases and J by 1 base, with 6 bases between them. The CDR3 contains 13 residues. The CDR3 coding sequence is TGTGCCAGCAGTGATAGCGGCCAAGAGACCCAGTACTTC. This sequence encodes CASSDSGQETQYF.

This clonotype occurred once. The chain joins TRBV7-2 to TRBJ2-1, with 8 bases fitting TRBD2. CDR1 and CDR2 from the germline V gene are SGHTA and FQGNSA. This CDR3 is 14 amino acids long. The J segment lost 7 bases and the V segment lost 4 bases, leaving 6 bases of the junction unmatched. The CDR3 region has the DNA TGTGCCAGCAGCTCGGGACTAGGGTGGAATGAGCAGTTCTTC. It specifies CASSSGLGWNEQFF.

This clonotype was seen only a few times. The genes are TRBV28 and TRBJ2-6, with TRBD2 identical over 7 bases. The CDR3 length is 15 residues. The junction had 7 bases not matched to a gene; V was cut back by 8 bases and J by 3 bases. Germline V gene sequence: CDR1 MDHEN, CDR2 SYDVKM. CDR3 loop: CASGGVYGGANVLTF. CDR3 DNA: TGTGCCAGCGGGGGGGTTTATGGTGGGGCCAACGTCCTGACTTTC.

In DNA, the CDR3 is TGTGCCAGCAGTTTATTCTCCGGATCCTCGGACTATGAGTACACCTTC. Its translation: CASSLFSGSSDYEYTF. The chain is built from TRBV27 and TRBJ1-2, with D uncertain. With 1 base removed from V and 11 bases from J, the gap between germline ends came to 23 bases. The germline gives CDR1 MNHEY, CDR2 SMNVEV (reference sequence). The CDR3 consists of 16 residues.

This rearrangement joins TRBV27 to TRBJ2-5, with D maybe TRBD2 (5 bases). The better agreement between TRBJ2-7 and the DNA end casts doubt on the J call. CDR3 length equals 15 residues. The germline gives CDR1 MNHEY, CDR2 SMNVEV (reference sequence). The CDR3 loop reads CASSPIRGSPHEQYF. The CDR3, as DNA: TGTGCCAGCAGCCCAATCCGGGGTAGTCCCCACGAGCAGTACTTC.

This clonotype was seen a handful of times. V gene TRBV3-1 combines with J gene TRBJ1-1; unclear D gene. Germline lookup yields CDR1 LGHDT and CDR2 YNNKEL (reference sequence). This CDR3 has 14 amino acids. The V end lost 1 base, the J end lost 1 base, and 7 bases lay between the germline ends. This CDR3 reads CASSQVAANTEAFF. DNA of the CDR3: TGTGCCAGCAGCCAAGTTGCAGCGAACACTGAAGCTTTCTTT.

The genes are TRBV24-1 and TRBJ2-6; D gene uncertain. The germline V and J ends were trimmed by 0 bases and 4 bases, with 9 bases remaining between them. The CDR3 sequence is 16 residues long. The germline V gene encodes CDR1 KGHDR and CDR2 SFDVKD. The CDR3 DNA follows: TGTGCCACCAGTGATTTGAAGGCAGAGGGGGCCAACGTCCTGACTTTC. Its translation is CATSDLKAEGANVLTF.

This clonotype was counted between two and nine times. The junction and the germline gene differ at one end; a read error may be behind it. The chain carries TRBV4-3 and TRBJ2-2; D is ambiguous. Germline V lookup: CDR1 LGHNA, CDR2 YSLEER. This CDR3 comprises 15 residues. Here the CDR3 DNA reads TGCGCCAGCAGGTCCGGGTTGCTTAACACTGGGGAGCTGTTTTTT. Its translation is CASRSGLLNTGELFF.

Turning to this clonotype: The germline gene is not matched at one end of the junction; a read error may be the cause. The gene calls are TRBV7-8 and TRBJ1-1; D may be TRBD1 (5 bases). This CDR3 is 14 amino acids long. Per the germline V gene, CDR1 is SGHVS and CDR2 is FQNEAQ. Here the CDR3 reads CASSLEGSGTEAFF. The CDR3 DNA reads TGTGCCAGCAGCTTAGAGGGTTCGGGGACTGAAGCCTTCTTT.

The chain uses TRBV25-1 and TRBJ2-2; D unresolved. CDR1 is MGHDK, CDR2 SYGVNS, per germline. The ends were cut back, 4 bases at V and 5 bases at J, with 11 bases in the middle. This CDR3 is built from 14 residues. CDR3 sequence reads: CASSAPASTGELFF. CDR3 in DNA: TGTGCCAGCAGTGCTCCGGCATCAACCGGGGAGCTGTTTTTT.

This clonotype was detected a few times. This chain links TRBV5-1 with TRBJ1-1; D gene unclear. Trimming pared 1 base from V and 0 bases from J, leaving 10 bases between. CDR1 and CDR2 from the germline V gene are SGHRS and YFSETQ. The CDR3 covers 15 residues. CDR3 in amino acids: CASSLTGDMNTEAFF. The CDR3 bases are TGCGCCAGCAGCTTGACCGGGGATATGAACACTGAAGCTTTCTTT.

The chain recombines TRBV4-3 with TRBJ1-1; D uncertain. The CDR3 is 18 residues long. The V gene's germline CDR1 is LGHNA and CDR2 YSLEER. V dropped 4 bases and J dropped 9 bases, with 30 bases sitting between them. The CDR3 sequence: CASSLSVSARLRLTQAFF. The CDR3 region has the DNA TGCGCCAGCAGCCTCTCGGTGTCAGCCCGTCTCCGCCTAACTCAAGCTTTCTTT.

The chain has TRBV3-1 and TRBJ2-1, with D unresolved. Germline V CDR1 and CDR2: LGHDT, YNNKEL (reference sequence). This CDR3 is built from 12 residues. V was clipped by 5 bases and J by 4 bases, with 6 bases between them. The CDR3 loop is CASSRVYNEQFF. The CDR3 nucleotides read TGTGCCAGCAGCAGGGTATACAATGAGCAGTTCTTC.

To note about this clonotype: Since the CDR3 does not end with the conserved phenylalanine or tryptophan, this likely comes from a read error. The chain combines TRBV6-1 with TRBJ1-5; D not resolved. V lost 7 bases and J 4 bases, leaving 14 bases between the germline ends. The germline V gene has CDR1 MNHNS and CDR2 SASEGT. The CDR3 contains 14 residues. The CDR3: CASTYLDGNQPQHL. CDR3 DNA sequence: TGTGCCAGCACCTATTTAGATGGGAATCAGCCCCAGCATCTT.